Shown below are 27 T cell receptor beta chains from a single sample sequenced in a study of cytomegalovirus exposure and HLA in healthy donors. PCR involved 60 Vbeta and 13 Jbeta primers. The repertoire was sequenced with immunoSEQ multiplex PCR; TCRdb's copy has only in-frame clones and lacks some. This table has about 130,000 clones, approximately 82% appearing once. The sample taken for sequencing was PBMCs. These receptors were taken from a boy between 2 and 10 years old in good health and CMV-seronegative.

This clone is a singleton in its sample. V is TRBV13 and J is TRBJ2-6; D gene ambiguous. The CDR3 totals 14 residues. V lost 5 bases to trimming and J lost 1 base, with 6 bases between them. The germline CDR1 and CDR2 sequences are PRHDT and FYEKMQ (reference sequence). CDR3 sequence reads: CASSPLSGANVLTF. The DNA of the CDR3 is TGTGCCAGCAGCCCGTTATCTGGGGCCAACGTCCTGACTTTC.

The chain links TRBV7-9 to TRBJ2-7; 8 bases are a match to TRBD1. The CDR3 runs 15 residues. Germline assignment: CDR1 SEHNR and CDR2 FQNEAQ (reference sequence). V shed 1 base, J shed 0 bases, and the junction held 2 bases outside the gene matches. The chain's CDR3 is CASSLGGQDSYEQYF. The DNA for the CDR3 is TGTGCCAGCAGCTTAGGGGGACAGGACTCCTACGAGCAGTACTTC.

The V call is TRBV5-8, the J call TRBJ2-7; a weak D match, TRBD2 (5 bases). CDR1 SGHTS and CDR2 YDEGEE come from the germline V gene. There are 15 residues in the CDR3. V was cut by 4 bases and J by 5 bases, with 19 bases left in between. This chain's CDR3 is CASSLRSWSGDEQYF. Written as DNA, the CDR3 is TGTGCCAGCAGCCTTCGGAGTTGGAGCGGAGACGAGCAGTACTTC.

The rearrangement uses TRBV9 and TRBJ2-1, with TRBD2 matching 9 bases. V shed 4 bases and J 4 bases; nucleotides not matched to a gene: 6. In germline, CDR1 is SGDLS, CDR2 YYNGEE. The CDR3 has 15 amino acids. The CDR3 protein is CASSLLAGVYNEQFF. CDR3 bases: TGTGCCAGCAGCTTATTAGCGGGAGTGTACAATGAGCAGTTCTTC.

The gene calls are TRBV19 and TRBJ2-2; 7 bases align to TRBD1. The CDR3 is 16 residues long. Germline assignment: CDR1 LNHDA and CDR2 SQIVND (reference sequence). The V and J ends lost 4 bases and 4 bases, in that order; junction bases with no gene match: 9. The CDR3 DNA reads TGTGCCAGTAGTACCCCTCGACAGGGAATCACCGGGGAGCTGTTTTTT. Encoded protein: CASSTPRQGITGELFF.

Only a few counts were recorded for this clone. The rearrangement uses TRBV10-3 and TRBJ1-3, with 7 bases fitting TRBD1. From germline, CDR1 is ENHRY and CDR2 SYGVKD. The CDR3 extends over 15 amino acids. V lost 8 bases and J lost 0; bases outside the gene matches: 7. DNA for the CDR3: TGTGCCATCCGGACAGGTACCCTCTCTGGAAACACCATATATTTT. This translates into CAIRTGTLSGNTIYF.

This rearrangement joins TRBV5-5 to TRBJ2-3, with a possible D match to TRBD1 (7 bases). This CDR3 has 17 residues. The ends were cut back, 5 bases at V and 3 bases at J, with 22 bases in the middle. Germline assignment: CDR1 SGHKS and CDR2 YYEKEE (reference sequence). The DNA of the CDR3 is TGTGCCAGCAGGCGCCCGGAGGGGGCCCACCCGACAGATACGCAGTATTTT. This translates into CASRRPEGAHPTDTQYF.

V and J are TRBV6-1 and TRBJ1-5; possible D gene TRBD1, 5 bases. The CDR3 is made up of 14 amino acids. Trimming stripped 6 bases from V and 7 bases from J, with 16 bases between. CDR1 is MNHNS, CDR2 SASEGT, per germline. For the CDR3, the DNA is TGTGCCAGCAGGAGGGACTTTACGGGGCAGCCCCAGCATTTT. The encoded protein is CASRRDFTGQPQHF.

The CDR3 DNA reads TGCGCCAGCAGCCAAGAAATTCTCCGGGACAGGGGGTATGAGCAGTACTTC. This sequence encodes CASSQEILRDRGYEQYF. The chain joins TRBV4-3 to TRBJ2-5; 11 nucleotides align to TRBD1. This CDR3 is built from 17 residues. Germline V gene data show CDR1 as LGHNA and CDR2 as YSLEER. With 0 bases clipped from V and 11 bases from J, the junction kept 14 bases outside the gene matches.

The gene calls are TRBV19 and TRBJ2-3; 11 nucleotides agree with TRBD2. Germline CDR1 and CDR2: LNHDA and SQIVND (reference sequence). The CDR3 loop spans 15 amino acids. Trimming at V came to 6 bases and at J to 3 bases, leaving 5 bases not matched to a gene. In DNA, the CDR3 is TGTGCCAGTAGGTGGACTAGCGGGTTTACAGATACGCAGTATTTT. This encodes CASRWTSGFTDTQYF.

The V and J genes are TRBV2 and TRBJ2-1; 8 bases fit TRBD2. Germline CDR1 SNHLY, CDR2 FYNNEI. This CDR3 has 14 amino acids. Losses at the gene ends were 8 bases for V and 9 bases for J; bases not matched to a gene: 12. CDR3 protein: CASGFGAGVSEQFF. The CDR3 nucleotides read TGTGCCAGCGGATTCGGAGCGGGAGTAAGTGAGCAGTTCTTC.

The CDR3 nucleotides are TGTGCCAGCAGTAAGGGGAGGGAGGAGCAGTTCTTC. The encoded protein is CASSKGREEQFF. The chain links TRBV2 to TRBJ2-1; 7 bases are a match to TRBD2. The CDR3 is 12 residues long. V gave up 5 bases and J gave up 10 bases; unmatched junction bases: 5. Germline V gene data show CDR1 as SNHLY and CDR2 as FYNNEI. The variable domain in full, with the rest retrieved from reference TRBV2 and TRBJ2-1, is EPEVTQTPSHQVTQMGQEVILRCVPISNHLYFYWYRQILGQKVEFLVSFYNNEISEKSEIFDDQFSVERPDGSNFTLKIRSTKLEDSAMYFCASSKGREEQFFGPGTRLTVL.

CDR3 residues: CASSQGGEQYV. The DNA for the CDR3 is TGCGCCAGCTCCCAGGGGGGCGAGCAGTACGTC. The V call is TRBV10-2, the J call TRBJ2-7, with D perhaps matching TRBD1 (7 bases). From germline, CDR1 is WSHSY and CDR2 SAAADI. V was clipped by 8 bases and J by 6 bases, with 11 bases between them. CDR3 size: 11 residues.

The gene calls are TRBV5-6 and TRBJ1-5; TRBD1 is a possible D gene (6 bases). Trimming took off 4 bases at V and 6 bases at J, with 14 bases between the two ends. CDR3 length: 14 amino acids. The V gene's germline CDR1 is SGHDT and CDR2 YYEEEE. The CDR3 region has the DNA TGTGCCAGCAGCGGGAGGGGGGTAGGTCAGCCCCAGCATTTT. Its protein is CASSGRGVGQPQHF. The full variable domain, rest sourced from reference TRBV5-6 and TRBJ1-5, is DAGVTQSPTHLIKTRGQQVTLRCSPKSGHDTVSWYQQALGQGPQFIFQYYEEEERQRGNFPDRFSGHQFPNYSSELNVNALLLGDSALYLCASSGRGVGQPQHFGDGTRLSIL.

This chain connects TRBV7-9 to TRBJ1-4; 7 bases align to TRBD1. CDR1 SEHNR and CDR2 FQNEAQ come from the germline V gene (reference sequence). This CDR3 is built from 13 residues. V shed 5 bases and J 8 bases; nucleotides not matched to a gene: 5. CDR3 region: CASSPRGHEKLFF. CDR3 DNA sequence: TGTGCCAGCAGCCCGAGGGGGCACGAAAAACTGTTTTTT.

V gene TRBV9 combines with J gene TRBJ1-2; 9 nucleotides align to TRBD1. The germline V gene has CDR1 SGDLS and CDR2 YYNGEE. V dropped 3 bases and J dropped 8; count of bases not matched to a gene: 14. The CDR3 sequence is 16 residues long. CDR3 amino acids: CASSGRTGGSRSGYTF. Written as DNA, the CDR3 is TGTGCCAGCAGCGGGAGAACAGGGGGCTCACGGTCCGGCTACACCTTC.

The chain employs TRBV5-4 and TRBJ2-7; TRBD1 aligns across 7 bases. CDR1 is SGHNT, CDR2 YYREEE, per germline (reference sequence). V was clipped by 4 bases and J by 5 bases; unmatched bases: 6. The CDR3 has 13 residues. For the CDR3, the DNA is TGTGCCAGCAGCCTACGACAGGGCAACGAGCAGTACTTC. Translation: CASSLRQGNEQYF.

V and J are TRBV29-1 and TRBJ1-1; weak D call: TRBD1 (5 bases). Deletions cut 3 bases from V and 0 bases from J, with 8 bases between. Per the germline V gene, CDR1 is SQVTM and CDR2 is ANQGSEA. CDR3 length: 13 amino acids. The DNA for the CDR3 is TGCAGCGTTGATGACAGCATGAACACTGAAGCTTTCTTT. Its protein product is CSVDDSMNTEAFF. The full variable domain, completed using reference TRBV29-1 and TRBJ1-1, is SAVISQKPSRDICQRGTSLTIQCQVDSQVTMMFWYRQQPGQSLTLIATANQGSEATYESGFVIDKFPISRPNLTFSTLTVSNMSPEDSSIYLCSVDDSMNTEAFFGQGTRLTVV.

This sequence joins TRBV27 and TRBJ2-1; 12 bases align to TRBD2. The CDR3 contains 16 residues. The germline gives CDR1 MNHEY, CDR2 SMNVEV (reference sequence). The V gene end was trimmed by 5 bases and the J gene end by 2 bases; junction bases not matched to a gene: 4. Here the CDR3 DNA reads TGTGCCAGCAGTCCACGACTAGCGGGGGCCTACAATGAGCAGTTCTTC. Translation gives CASSPRLAGAYNEQFF.

The gene calls are TRBV11-2 and TRBJ2-1; unclear D gene. The V gene lost 3 bases and the J gene lost 10 bases, with 19 bases spanning the gap. The CDR3 loop spans 15 amino acids. The V gene's germline CDR1 is SGHAT and CDR2 FQNNGV. In DNA form, the CDR3 reads TGTGCCAGCAGCTTCCCCCCTCCGGCAATCAGGGAGCAGTTCTTC. Encoded protein: CASSFPPPAIREQFF.

This clone was recorded only once. The gene calls are TRBV11-3 and TRBJ1-1; D is possibly TRBD1 (5 bases). The CDR3 extends over 16 amino acids. Germline V lookup: CDR1 SGHNT, CDR2 YENEEA. V was clipped by 2 bases and J by 1 base, with 14 bases between them. Here the CDR3 DNA reads TGTGCCAGCAGCTTAAGGTGGGAAGGGGCGAACACTGAAGCTTTCTTT. It translates to CASSLRWEGANTEAFF.

This clone has a handful of counts. The genes are TRBV19 and TRBJ1-4; a possible D gene is TRBD1 (5 bases). Trimming took 10 bases from V and 0 from J, leaving 12 bases between them. The CDR3 has 14 residues. The germline V gene has CDR1 LNHDA and CDR2 SQIVND (reference sequence). In DNA form, the CDR3 reads TGTGCCACCCGAGAACAGGCAACTAATGAAAAACTGTTTTTT. This encodes CATREQATNEKLFF.

V and J are TRBV9 and TRBJ1-1; TRBD1 matches 7 bases. Germline loops: CDR1 SGDLS, CDR2 YYNGEE. This CDR3 has 19 amino acids. V lost 0 bases, J lost 1 base, and 15 bases stayed unmatched. The CDR3 nucleotides read TGTGCCAGCAGCGTAGTAGACCCCCCAGGGGGGCAGACGAACACTGAAGCTTTCTTT. As protein: CASSVVDPPGGQTNTEAFF.

The chain uses TRBV19 and TRBJ1-5; D uncertain. CDR3 length: 15 residues. Germline V gene lookup returns CDR1 LNHDA and CDR2 SQIVND (reference sequence). V shed 3 bases and J shed 2 bases, with 11 bases lying between them. The CDR3: CASSIWGGGNQPQHF. In DNA, the CDR3 is TGTGCCAGTAGTATCTGGGGAGGAGGCAATCAGCCCCAGCATTTT.

This rearrangement joins TRBV10-3 to TRBJ1-2; 7 nucleotides align to TRBD1. Germline loops: CDR1 ENHRY, CDR2 SYGVKD. V was clipped by 4 bases and J by 2 bases; unmatched bases: 7. This CDR3 spans 15 amino acids. Here the CDR3 DNA reads TGTGCCATCAGTGGGGTGGCAGGGGGAAACTATGGCTACACCTTC. The encoded protein is CAISGVAGGNYGYTF.

Of note for this clone: The sample holds other DNA sequences that translate to the same CDR3. The rearrangement links TRBV5-6 to TRBJ1-5; 11 bases agree with TRBD1. Germline V gene lookup returns CDR1 SGHDT and CDR2 YYEEEE. V lost 2 bases and J lost 4; bases outside the gene matches: 5. This CDR3 region has 16 residues. In nucleotides, the CDR3 is TGTGCCAGCAGCTTAGGGACAGGGGGTGGAAATCAGCCCCAGCATTTT. It is translated as CASSLGTGGGNQPQHF.

The V and J genes are TRBV7-9 and TRBJ1-2; D may be TRBD1 (5 bases). This CDR3 spans 14 amino acids. Germline V gene data show CDR1 as SEHNR and CDR2 as FQNEAQ (reference sequence). V was shortened by 6 bases and J by 5 bases, with 16 bases between the two germline ends. CDR3 protein: CASSSGGTDYGYTF. DNA of the CDR3: TGTGCCAGCAGTTCCGGAGGGACGGATTATGGCTACACCTTC.